This T cell receptor (beta chain) was retrieved from a study of T-cell memory formation after mild COVID-19. In the study overall: In these data, TCR clusters were largely donor specific.

TCRdb independently ran MiXCR on the 5' RACE reads; one entry per CDR3 protein. There are a few hundred thousand distinct CDR3 sequences in the sample; 27% occur only once, and over 10% lies in the top ten. About this clonotype itself: Its cognate antigen is unknown.

The V gene lost 0 bases and the J gene lost 14 bases, with 14 bases spanning the gap. This CDR3 region has 13 residues. The germline V gene encodes CDR1 SGDLS and CDR2 YYNGEE. Study-level results: CD4+ bias marked clones expanding day 15 to 37, unlike balanced contracting clones. Mainly CM and EM harbored the contracting CD4+ clones; mainly EMRA harbored the CD8+ ones. Cross-reactive memory seemingly joined, as some responding clones were found in pre-infection memory.

The sample was PBMCs or a T cell subset sorted from them (not recorded which). This TCR derives from an adult woman who had mild COVID-19 (a few samples of this study predate the infection). Cell type and time point are not known. The V and J genes are TRBV9 and TRBJ1-4; D uncertain. CDR3 amino acids: CASSVADGRALFF. CDR3 in DNA: TGTGCCAGCAGCGTAGCTGATGGCCGGGCCCTGTTTTTT.